What follows are 5 T cell receptor beta chains derived from one specimen sequenced in a study of long-term antiretroviral therapy in people with HIV. Investigators performed immunoSEQ version v3.0 at survey level. The table came from immunoSEQ multiplex PCR; TCRdb's copy has only in-frame clones and leaves some out. The sample shows fewer than 20,000 clones, 77% of them seen only once. Specimen: unsorted PBMCs, collected 2.1 years after starting antiretroviral therapy. These receptors all stem from a man aged 35 to 55 with HIV.

This rearrangement joins TRBV29-1 to TRBJ1-3, with D hard to call. The V end lost 1 base, the J end lost 0 bases, and 7 bases lay between the germline ends. The CDR3 is 14 amino acids. Germline V gene sequence: CDR1 SQVTM, CDR2 ANQGSEA. CDR3 DNA sequence: TGCAGCGTTGAAGGCCGCATCTCTGGAAACACCATATATTTT. It specifies CSVEGRISGNTIYF.

J is TRBJ1-6 and V is TRBV4-1; TRBD1 aligns across 7 bases. CDR3 size: 16 residues. J lost 4 bases, V lost 4 bases, and 7 bases had no gene match. CDR1 is MGHRA and CDR2 is YSYEKL in the germline V gene. CDR3 region: CASSPRTGIYNSPLHF. The CDR3 bases are TGCGCCAGCAGCCCCCGGACAGGAATATATAATTCACCCCTCCACTTT.

The chain joins TRBV5-1 to TRBJ2-2; no firm D call. The CDR3 loop spans 14 amino acids. The V and J ends lost 3 bases and 4 bases respectively, with 10 bases between them. CDR1 and CDR2 (germline): SGHRS, YFSETQ. The CDR3 region has the DNA TGCGCCAGCAGCTCGCGGACCGGCACCGGGGAGCTGTTTTTT. Residues: CASSSRTGTGELFF.

V and J are TRBV5-6 and TRBJ1-1; no reliable D call. This CDR3 is 12 amino acids long. Germline V gene data show CDR1 as SGHDT and CDR2 as YYEEEE. The V end lost 0 bases, the J end lost 3 bases, and 3 bases lay between the germline ends. CDR3 DNA: TGTGCCAGCAGCTTGGGAGACACTGAAGCTTTCTTT. Amino acids: CASSLGDTEAFF.

The chain is built from TRBV2 and TRBJ2-7, with a tentative D call TRBD2 (5 bases). V was cut by 4 bases and J by 2 bases, with 9 bases left in between. CDR3 length: 13 amino acids. From germline, CDR1 is SNHLY and CDR2 FYNNEI. CDR3 bases: TGTGCCAGCAGTGTCGGGATAGCCTACGAGCAGTACTTC. This gives the protein CASSVGIAYEQYF.